The clone carrying this TCR beta chain was observed a single time. Repertoires were generated with immunoSEQ multiplex PCR, while TCRdb's copy carries only in-frame clones and drops some. There are about 210,000 clones in the sample; about nine tenths occur only once, and around 7% lies in the top ten. This record comes from a study of blood T cell repertoires in COVID-19. V was clipped by 3 bases and J by 2 bases; unmatched bases: 7. Germline V CDR1 and CDR2: SGHTA, FQGNSA. The CDR3 totals 15 residues. The V and J genes are TRBV7-2 and TRBJ2-7; 7 nucleotides line up with TRBD2. The sequence was collected from a man aged 30 to 45 in a cohort exposed to, infected with or recovered from COVID-19 (not recorded which). The source material was PBMCs or T cells enriched from blood (not recorded which). CDR3 in amino acids: CASSLPTGTTYEQYF. CDR3 DNA: TGTGCCAGCAGCTTGCCGACCGGGACTACCTACGAGCAGTACTTC.